The present T cell receptor (beta chain) was sequenced within a study of patients and donors after allogeneic stem cell transplantation. The germline V gene has CDR1 DFQATT and CDR2 SNEGSKA (reference sequence). CDR3 length: 14 residues. Trimming cost V 6 bases and J 8 bases, with 20 bases left between them. This clonotype appeared a few times. TCRdb used MiXCR to reprocess the RT-PCR reads, holding one entry per CDR3 protein. The sample yields about a million distinct CDR3 sequences, roughly 17% seen once. V is TRBV20-1 and J is TRBJ2-1; TRBD1 might be the D (5 bases). This TCR came from a human donor who was either an allogeneic HSCT recipient or a stem cell or donor lymphocyte infusion donor (not recorded which). It is not recorded whose cells these are; they may come from a transplant donor. The sample taken for sequencing was blood, either unsorted or a sorted T cell fraction (not recorded which). CDR3 DNA: TGCAGTGCCCCAAGGCGAGCTAAAGGGGATGAGCAGTTCTTC. It is translated as CSAPRRAKGDEQFF.